A single sample is the source of the 15 T cell receptor beta chains below, sequenced in a study of blood T cell repertoires in COVID-19. Assay: immunoSEQ multiplex PCR; the TCRdb copy retains only in-frame clones and omits some. Of 200,000 to 250,000 clones listed, roughly 79% are singletons. Material for sequencing was PBMCs or T cells enriched from blood (not recorded which). Receptors were obtained from a woman in her forties or fifties with acute COVID-19.

This chain links TRBV7-2 with TRBJ1-5; tentative D call: TRBD1 (6 bases). The V gene lost 3 bases and the J gene lost 7 bases, with 13 bases spanning the gap. In germline, CDR1 is SGHTA, CDR2 FQGNSA. The CDR3 totals 14 residues. CDR3: CASSFTGGGQPQHF. The CDR3, as DNA: TGTGCCAGCAGCTTTACGGGGGGCGGGCAGCCCCAGCATTTT.

This sequence joins TRBV28 and TRBJ1-5; tentatively, D is TRBD1 (6 bases). CDR1 MDHEN and CDR2 SYDVKM come from the germline V gene. This CDR3 has 13 amino acids. V lost 7 bases to trimming and J lost 7 bases, with 14 bases between them. The CDR3 bases are TGTGCCAGCACGTGGGGCAGGGGCCAGCCCCAGCATTTT. It specifies CASTWGRGQPQHF. Filled out from reference TRBV28 and TRBJ1-5, the complete variable domain reads DVKVTQSSRYLVKRTGEKVFLECVQDMDHENMFWYRQDPGLGLRLIYFSYDVKMKEKGDIPEGYSVSREKKERFSLILESASTNQTSMYLCASTWGRGQPQHFGDGTRLSIL.

The J gene is TRBJ1-5, the V gene TRBV28; tentatively, D is TRBD1 (6 bases). In germline, CDR1 is MDHEN, CDR2 SYDVKM. The CDR3 spans 15 residues. V lost 6 bases and J lost 3, with 15 bases in between. The CDR3 region is CASSEGGRDNQPQHF. The CDR3 DNA sequence: TGTGCCAGCAGCGAGGGGGGGAGGGACAATCAGCCCCAGCATTTT. The whole variable domain, remainder taken from reference TRBV28 and TRBJ1-5, is DVKVTQSSRYLVKRTGEKVFLECVQDMDHENMFWYRQDPGLGLRLIYFSYDVKMKEKGDIPEGYSVSREKKERFSLILESASTNQTSMYLCASSEGGRDNQPQHFGDGTRLSIL.

The DNA for the CDR3 is TGTGCCAGCTCACTGACAGGGTTTCCGCAAGGCATATATTTT. Its translation is CASSLTGFPQGIYF. The V gene is TRBV18, the J gene TRBJ1-3, with 7 bases identical to TRBD1. The V and J ends lost 4 bases and 12 bases, in that order; junction bases with no gene match: 12. Germline CDR1 reads KGHSH; CDR2 reads LQKENI. The CDR3 consists of 14 residues.

Of note for this clone: One end of the junction is discordant with germline, which a read error may explain. The chain employs TRBV27 and TRBJ2-2, with 8 bases that match TRBD1. The CDR3 consists of 17 residues. Germline values: CDR1 MNHEY, CDR2 SMNVEV (reference sequence). Here the CDR3 reads CASSVSGQVLTTGELFF. The CDR3 coding sequence is TGTGCCAGCAGTGTATCGGGACAGGTCTTGACCACCGGGGAGCTGTTTTTT.

V is TRBV11-1 and J is TRBJ2-7, with 10 bases lining up with TRBD1. Germline CDR1 reads SGHAT; CDR2 reads FQDESV (reference sequence). V lost 4 bases and J lost 6; bases outside the gene matches: 0. The CDR3 has 12 amino acids. The CDR3 spells CASSWDRGEQYF. CDR3 nucleotide sequence: TGTGCCAGCAGCTGGGACAGGGGCGAGCAGTACTTC.

This clone was seen more than once but under ten times. The rearrangement joins TRBV27 to TRBJ1-6; the D is unclear. CDR3 size: 16 residues. From germline, CDR1 is MNHEY and CDR2 SMNVEV (reference sequence). V lost 7 bases and J 0 bases, leaving 13 bases between the germline ends. CDR3 nucleotides: TGTGCCAGCACGAGGTCGTATAACTCCTATAATTCACCCCTCCACTTT. Protein product: CASTRSYNSYNSPLHF.

The rearrangement uses TRBV11-3 and TRBJ2-3; TRBD2 matches at 10 bases. Germline-derived CDR1 and CDR2 are SGHNT and YENEEA. This CDR3 has 16 amino acids. J lost 0 bases, V lost 5 bases, and 5 bases had no gene match. The CDR3 spells CASSAGTSVSTDTQYF. CDR3 bases: TGTGCCAGCAGCGCCGGGACTAGCGTTAGCACAGATACGCAGTATTTT.

This clone was found a few times. The chain recombines TRBV5-1 with TRBJ2-1, with 7 bases that match TRBD1. In germline, CDR1 is SGHRS, CDR2 YFSETQ. The length of the CDR3 is 15 residues. After removal of 0 bases from V and 5 bases from J, the junction contained 5 bases not matched to a gene. The CDR3: CASSLGQGHNNEQFF. As DNA, the CDR3 is TGCGCCAGCAGCTTGGGACAGGGTCACAACAATGAGCAGTTCTTC.

The chain combines TRBV19 with TRBJ2-7; D possibly corresponds to TRBD1 (5 bases). The CDR3 extends over 13 amino acids. Germline V gene data show CDR1 as LNHDA and CDR2 as SQIVND (reference sequence). With 6 bases removed from V and 6 bases from J, the gap between germline ends came to 15 bases. The CDR3 bases are TGTGCCAGTAGCGGCCAGGGTGGCAGCGAGCAGTACTTC. This gives the protein CASSGQGGSEQYF.

The chain is built from TRBV7-3 and TRBJ1-2, with TRBD1 matching 7 bases. V was clipped by 4 bases and J by 7 bases; unmatched bases: 3. Germline V CDR1 and CDR2: SGHTA, FQGTGA. The CDR3 is 12 amino acids. The CDR3, as DNA: TGTGCCAGCAGCTCCGACAGGGCTGGCTACACCTTC. Amino acids: CASSSDRAGYTF. The full variable domain, in which reference TRBV7-3 and TRBJ1-2 provide the parts outside the CDR3, is GAGVSQTPSNKVTEKGKYVELRCDPISGHTALYWYRQSLGQGPEFLIYFQGTGAADDSGLPNDRFFAVRPEGSVSTLKIQRTERGDSAVYLCASSSDRAGYTFGSGTRLTVV.

In this sample, this clone turned up a few times. The chain is built from TRBV5-5 and TRBJ2-3, with a possible D match to TRBD2 (6 bases). CDR3 length: 16 residues. The V and J ends lost 1 base and 3 bases respectively, with 15 bases between them. Germline assignment: CDR1 SGHKS and CDR2 YYEKEE (reference sequence). CDR3 DNA sequence: TGTGCCAGCAGCTTGCGGGCGGGATGGGGGACAGATACGCAGTATTTT. It encodes CASSLRAGWGTDTQYF. Using reference TRBV5-5 and TRBJ2-3 for the parts outside the CDR3, the full variable domain is DAGVTQSPTHLIKTRGQQVTLRCSPISGHKSVSWYQQVLGQGPQFIFQYYEKEERGRGNFPDRFSARQFPNYSSELNVNALLLGDSALYLCASSLRAGWGTDTQYFGPGTRLTVL.

The V gene is TRBV7-2, the J gene TRBJ2-6, with 13 nucleotides matching TRBD2. V was pared by 3 bases and J by 4 bases, with 3 bases of the junction left unmatched. The CDR3 runs 17 residues. From germline, CDR1 is SGHTA and CDR2 FQGNSA. CDR3: CASSFGLAGVGANVLTF. CDR3 DNA sequence: TGTGCCAGCAGCTTCGGACTAGCGGGGGTCGGGGCCAACGTCCTGACTTTC.

The chain has TRBV18 and TRBJ2-3; TRBD1 matches 9 bases. CDR3 length: 16 residues. The germline V gene encodes CDR1 KGHSH and CDR2 LQKENI. V lost 3 bases and J lost 3; bases outside the gene matches: 7. Here the CDR3 DNA reads TGTGCCAGCTCACCTCCACAGGGGGCTGGAACAGATACGCAGTATTTT. Amino acids: CASSPPQGAGTDTQYF. The full variable domain, in which reference TRBV18 and TRBJ2-3 provide the parts outside the CDR3, is NAGVMQNPRHLVRRRGQEARLRCSPMKGHSHVYWYRQLPEEGLKFMVYLQKENIIDESGMPKERFSAEFPKEGPSILRIQQVVRGDSAAYFCASSPPQGAGTDTQYFGPGTRLTVL.

V and J are TRBV18 and TRBJ1-2; tentatively, D is TRBD1 (5 bases). V was shortened by 3 bases and J by 1 base, with 12 bases between the two germline ends. The germline gives CDR1 KGHSH, CDR2 LQKENI. This CDR3 has 15 amino acids. The CDR3 nucleotides are TGTGCCAGCTCACCGGGGGGGAATTTTAACTATGGCTACACCTTC. Translating it yields CASSPGGNFNYGYTF. Looking up the rest from reference TRBV18 and TRBJ1-2 gives the full variable domain: NAGVMQNPRHLVRRRGQEARLRCSPMKGHSHVYWYRQLPEEGLKFMVYLQKENIIDESGMPKERFSAEFPKEGPSILRIQQVVRGDSAAYFCASSPGGNFNYGYTFGSGTRLTVV.